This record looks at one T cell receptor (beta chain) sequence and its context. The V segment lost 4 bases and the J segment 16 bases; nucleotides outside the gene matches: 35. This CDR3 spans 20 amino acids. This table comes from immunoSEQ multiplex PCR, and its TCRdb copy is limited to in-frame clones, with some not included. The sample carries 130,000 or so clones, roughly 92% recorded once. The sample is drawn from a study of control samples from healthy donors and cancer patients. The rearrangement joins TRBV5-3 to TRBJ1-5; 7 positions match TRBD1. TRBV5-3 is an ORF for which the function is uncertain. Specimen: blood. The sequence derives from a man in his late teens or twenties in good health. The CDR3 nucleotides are TGTGCCAGAAGCCCTACAAAGGACCGCAATAGCGTGGGGACAGCAATTAAAAGACATTTT. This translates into CARSPTKDRNSVGTAIKRHF.